A single sample gave rise to the 23 T cell receptor beta chains below, sequenced in a study of naive and memory T cell subsets. An equimolar mix of two oligonucleotides served as the beta constant-region primer for TRBC1 and TRBC2. Ligated cDNA was amplified by four rounds of PCR with nested alpha and beta constant-region primers and SP2. TCRdb processed the UMI-ligation and nested PCR reads anew with MiXCR; each CDR3 protein has one entry. The sample yields 90,000 to 120,000 distinct CDR3 sequences, roughly 15% seen once. No cognate antigen is known for these TCRs. The study, taken as a whole, reports: Especially in CD8 cells, naive repertoires contained a few larger clonotypes, possibly CD45RA-re-expressing memory cells.

The sample consisted of naive CD8+ T cells from blood. The receptors here all came from a human donor in good health.

This clonotype was counted only a few times. This chain uses TRBV29-1 with TRBJ2-1; 9 nucleotides line up with TRBD1. Trimming removed 4 bases from V and 8 bases from J; junction bases left unmatched: 12. The CDR3 runs 15 residues. CDR1 SQVTM and CDR2 ANQGSEA come from the germline V gene. In DNA, the CDR3 is TGCAGCGTTGGGGTCCGGGACAGGGCCTTGGATGAGCAGTTCTTC. Translation: CSVGVRDRALDEQFF.

The chain joins TRBV2 to TRBJ2-1, with D hard to call. The CDR3 contains 13 residues. Between the trimmed V and J ends, which lost 1 base and 6 bases, there was a span of 7 bases. The germline V gene has CDR1 SNHLY and CDR2 FYNNEI. CDR3 amino acids: CASSEVGSNEQFF. In DNA, the CDR3 is TGTGCCAGCAGTGAAGTGGGCTCCAATGAGCAGTTCTTC. Filled out from reference TRBV2 and TRBJ2-1, the complete variable domain reads EPEVTQTPSHQVTQMGQEVILRCVPISNHLYFYWYRQILGQKVEFLVSFYNNEISEKSEIFDDQFSVERPDGSNFTLKIRSTKLEDSAMYFCASSEVGSNEQFFGPGTRLTVL.

The V and J genes are TRBV5-4 and TRBJ2-1; D possibly corresponds to TRBD1 (5 bases). This CDR3 has 15 residues. V lost 4 bases, J lost 0 bases, and 11 bases lay in between. CDR1 SGHNT and CDR2 YYREEE come from the germline V gene (reference sequence). The CDR3 region has the DNA TGTGCCAGCAGCCTTCAGGGTAGCTCCTACAATGAGCAGTTCTTC. Protein product: CASSLQGSSYNEQFF.

In its sample, this clonotype was seen a few times. The chain carries TRBV9 and TRBJ2-1; 8 bases agree with TRBD2. This CDR3 contains 24 residues. Germline V gives CDR1 SGDLS, CDR2 YYNGEE. The V gene end was trimmed by 0 bases and the J gene end by 0 bases; junction bases not matched to a gene: 26. CDR3 in DNA: TGTGCCAGCAGCGTAGCCCGCGGGGGGCCGGGAACGAACACCGCGCAAAGCTCCTACAATGAGCAGTTCTTC. This encodes CASSVARGGPGTNTAQSSYNEQFF.

The rearrangement joins TRBV21-1 to TRBJ2-2. TRBV21-1 is recorded as a pseudogene. The CDR3 runs to 18 residues. The CDR3 spells CASMEYHLHCSNTGELFF. CDR3 coding DNA: TGTGCCAGCATGGAGTACCATCTCCACTGCTCGAACACCGGGGAGCTGTTTTTT.

This clonotype was counted only a few times. The rearrangement uses TRBV20-1 and TRBJ1-1; D is uncertain. CDR1 is DFQATT, CDR2 SNEGSKA, per germline (reference sequence). There are 13 residues in the CDR3. V was shortened by 0 bases and J by 1 base, with 6 bases between the two germline ends. CDR3 sequence (DNA): TGCAGTGCTAGAGATAGGAAGAACACTGAAGCTTTCTTT. Its protein product is CSARDRKNTEAFF.

The rearrangement joins TRBV28 to TRBJ2-3; D remains ambiguous. Germline V gene lookup returns CDR1 MDHEN and CDR2 SYDVKM. This CDR3 is built from 13 residues. V was clipped by 3 bases and J by 2 bases, with 6 bases between them. The CDR3: CASSLLDTDTQYF. The CDR3 DNA follows: TGTGCCAGCAGTTTGTTGGACACAGATACGCAGTATTTT. The entire variable domain, with the rest obtained from reference TRBV28 and TRBJ2-3, is as follows: DVKVTQSSRYLVKRTGEKVFLECVQDMDHENMFWYRQDPGLGLRLIYFSYDVKMKEKGDIPEGYSVSREKKERFSLILESASTNQTSMYLCASSLLDTDTQYFGPGTRLTVL.

This clonotype was seen only a few times. The chain employs TRBV11-2 and TRBJ2-3; TRBD1 aligns across 8 bases. The trim removed 3 bases at V and 6 bases at J, leaving 11 bases unmatched. Germline V gene sequence: CDR1 SGHAT, CDR2 FQNNGV. This CDR3 has 16 amino acids. The CDR3 bases are TGTGCCAGCAGCTTCCGGGACAGGACCTCATTTGATACGCAGTATTTT. This codes for CASSFRDRTSFDTQYF. Together with reference TRBV11-2 and TRBJ2-3, the CDR3 gives the full variable domain: EAGVAQSPRYKIIEKRQSVAFWCNPISGHATLYWYQQILGQGPKLLIQFQNNGVVDDSQLPKDRFSAERLKGVDSTLKIQPAKLEDSAVYLCASSFRDRTSFDTQYFGPGTRLTVL.

The rearrangement joins TRBV11-2 to TRBJ2-3; D is unclear. Germline CDR1 is SGHAT and CDR2 is FQNNGV. V was clipped by 4 bases and J by 2 bases, with 7 bases between them. This CDR3 spans 13 amino acids. The CDR3 DNA is TGTGCCAGCAGCTCATTTACCACAGATACGCAGTATTTT. Protein sequence: CASSSFTTDTQYF.

The chain couples TRBV19 to TRBJ1-2; the D is unclear. Germline CDR1 LNHDA, CDR2 SQIVND (reference sequence). V lost 3 bases and J lost 0, with 14 bases in between. The CDR3 runs 16 residues. The CDR3 nucleotides are TGTGCCAGTAGTATCCCCCGGCAGACCACTAACTATGGCTACACCTTC. Amino acid sequence: CASSIPRQTTNYGYTF.

V is TRBV24-1 and J is TRBJ2-1; 9 positions agree with TRBD2. The CDR3 sequence is 16 residues long. Trimming took 4 bases from V and 4 from J; bases not matched to a gene: 7. The germline gives CDR1 KGHDR, CDR2 SFDVKD. DNA for the CDR3: TGTGCCACCAGTGAACATAGCGGGAGTTGGTACAATGAGCAGTTCTTC. It codes for CATSEHSGSWYNEQFF.

The chain recombines TRBV15 with TRBJ1-2; no firm D call. Trimming removed 5 bases at V and 6 bases at J, with 19 bases between. The CDR3 totals 15 residues. Germline loops: CDR1 LNHNV, CDR2 YYDKDF (reference sequence). The chain's CDR3 is CATSDEYSALHGYTF. The DNA of the CDR3 is TGTGCCACCAGCGATGAGTACAGTGCTCTCCATGGCTACACCTTC.

V usage is TRBV6-2 or TRBV6-3 and J usage is TRBJ2-1; D call uncertain. This CDR3 has 14 amino acids. Trimming cost V 5 bases and J 0 bases, with 8 bases left between them. Per germline, CDR1 MNHEY and CDR2 SVGEGT. The CDR3 sequence is CASSIGVSYNEQFF. The CDR3 coding sequence is TGTGCCAGCAGTATTGGCGTCTCCTACAATGAGCAGTTCTTC.

The genes are TRBV6-2 or TRBV6-3 and TRBJ2-1, with TRBD2 identical over 11 bases. Per germline, CDR1 MNHEY and CDR2 SVGEGT. Germline trimming cut 6 bases from V and 4 bases from J; bases unmatched to any gene: 5. There are 15 residues in the CDR3. This chain's CDR3 is CASSLVAGGYNEQFF. DNA of the CDR3: TGTGCCAGCAGCCTAGTAGCGGGGGGGTACAATGAGCAGTTCTTC.

This clonotype was seen more than once but under ten times. The chain is built from TRBV9 and TRBJ2-7; D is unclear. CDR3 length: 14 residues. The ends were cut back, 0 bases at V and 3 bases at J, with 10 bases in the middle. Germline lookup yields CDR1 SGDLS and CDR2 YYNGEE. The chain's CDR3 is CASSVAPDHYEQYF. In nucleotides, the CDR3 is TGTGCCAGCAGCGTAGCTCCAGACCACTACGAGCAGTACTTC. The variable domain in full, with the rest retrieved from reference TRBV9 and TRBJ2-7, is DSGVTQTPKHLITATGQRVTLRCSPRSGDLSVYWYQQSLDQGLQFLIQYYNGEERAKGNILERFSAQQFPDLHSELNLSSLELGDSALYFCASSVAPDHYEQYFGPGTRLTVT.

V gene TRBV27 combines with J gene TRBJ2-3; D might be TRBD2 (6 bases). The CDR3 covers 12 residues. From germline, CDR1 is MNHEY and CDR2 SMNVEV (reference sequence). Trimming stripped 2 bases from V and 10 bases from J, with 10 bases between. The CDR3 region has the DNA TGTGCCAGCAGTTTAATAGGGGAGGCGCAGTATTTT. Translated: CASSLIGEAQYF.

The chain employs TRBV5-5 and TRBJ2-7, with 10 bases lining up with TRBD1. CDR1 and CDR2 from the germline V gene are SGHKS and YYEKEE (reference sequence). Trimming cost V 5 bases and J 0 bases; bases outside gene matches: 2. CDR3 length: 14 residues. In DNA, the CDR3 is TGTGCCAGCAGGGGACAGGGGAGCTCCTACGAGCAGTACTTC. Its translation: CASRGQGSSYEQYF.

The chain employs TRBV2 and TRBJ2-1; 9 bases are a match to TRBD2. The ends lost 1 base at V and 9 bases at J; junction bases unmatched: 10. The germline V gene has CDR1 SNHLY and CDR2 FYNNEI. This CDR3 has 16 residues. In nucleotides, the CDR3 is TGTGCCAGCAGTGAAGAGGATAGCGGGAGTCTACGTGAGCAGTTCTTC. It translates to CASSEEDSGSLREQFF.

The sample holds many counts of this clonotype. The V and J genes are TRBV5-1 and TRBJ2-3; D ambiguous. The CDR3 consists of 14 residues. The V and J ends lost 0 bases and 4 bases respectively, with 9 bases between them. From germline, CDR1 is SGHRS and CDR2 YFSETQ. CDR3 loop: CASSLELVADTQYF. CDR3 nucleotides: TGCGCCAGCAGCTTGGAGTTGGTAGCAGATACGCAGTATTTT.

V usage is TRBV15 and J usage is TRBJ1-4; perhaps TRBD1 as D (5 bases). The germline V gene has CDR1 LNHNV and CDR2 YYDKDF (reference sequence). Trimming stripped 5 bases from V and 10 bases from J, with 11 bases between. The CDR3 sequence is 12 residues long. The CDR3 bases are TGTGCCACCAGCTATCTTGGGGGAAAACTGTTTTTT. The encoded protein is CATSYLGGKLFF.

This clonotype was counted only a few times. The V and J genes are TRBV29-1 and TRBJ2-5; D perhaps matches TRBD1 (6 bases). The V and J ends lost 7 bases and 5 bases respectively, with 14 bases between them. The CDR3 extends over 12 amino acids. Germline V gene sequence: CDR1 SQVTM, CDR2 ANQGSEA. The CDR3 DNA is TGCAGCGCCGGGGCAGGGGCGGAGACCCAGTACTTC. Translating it yields CSAGAGAETQYF. Looking up the rest from reference TRBV29-1 and TRBJ2-5 gives the full variable domain: SAVISQKPSRDICQRGTSLTIQCQVDSQVTMMFWYRQQPGQSLTLIATANQGSEATYESGFVIDKFPISRPNLTFSTLTVSNMSPEDSSIYLCSAGAGAETQYFGPGTRLLVL.

V is TRBV4-2 and J is TRBJ2-5; 7 bases match TRBD2. Trimming at V came to 4 bases and at J to 3 bases, leaving 8 bases not matched to a gene. Germline V lookup: CDR1 LGHNA, CDR2 YNFKEQ. The CDR3 is 15 residues long. The CDR3 loop is CASSPGGNFEETQYF. The CDR3 DNA reads as TGTGCCAGCAGCCCCGGGGGGAATTTCGAAGAGACCCAGTACTTC.

This clonotype was counted only a few times. The CDR3 sequence: CASSLRGHEQYF. As DNA, the CDR3 is TGTGCCAGCAGCTTAAGGGGTCACGAGCAGTACTTC. This chain joins TRBV7-9 and TRBJ2-7, with a possible D match to TRBD1 (5 bases). Germline CDR1 is SEHNR and CDR2 is FQNEAQ (reference sequence). The V end was cut by 2 bases, the J end by 5 bases, with 7 bases between. The CDR3 contains 12 residues. Full variable domain (outside the CDR3, taken from reference TRBV7-9 and TRBJ2-7): DTGVSQNPRHKITKRGQNVTFRCDPISEHNRLYWYRQTLGQGPEFLTYFQNEAQLEKSRLLSDRFSAERPKGSFSTLEIQRTEQGDSAMYLCASSLRGHEQYFGPGTRLTVT.